The 8 T cell receptor beta chains below all came from one sample that was sequenced in a study of shared clonotypes between healthy human individuals. Some clones are missing from TCRdb's copy, which holds only in-frame ones; the method was immunoSEQ multiplex PCR. The repertoire consists of 400,000 to 500,000 clones, with about 80% occurring once and the leading ten covering 12%. Sequencing input: PBMCs. Receptor source: a woman aged 40 to 49 in good health. Some clones in this sample may be carry-over from other donors' samples.

The CDR3 region is CASSLVPQIWDEQFF. CDR3 nucleotides: TGTGCCAGCAGCTTAGTACCACAGATTTGGGATGAGCAGTTCTTC. The J gene is TRBJ2-1, the V gene TRBV7-2; D is undetermined. Trimming removed 1 base from V and 8 bases from J, with 15 bases in between. This CDR3 has 15 amino acids. The V gene's germline CDR1 is SGHTA and CDR2 FQGNSA.

The chain has TRBV7-2 and TRBJ2-1, with 8 bases identical to TRBD1. Germline loops: CDR1 SGHTA, CDR2 FQGNSA. The CDR3 loop spans 15 amino acids. Trimming at V came to 6 bases and at J to 3 bases, leaving 7 bases not matched to a gene. CDR3 protein: CASSSDRGGYNEQFF. For the CDR3, the DNA is TGTGCCAGCAGTTCAGACAGGGGCGGCTACAATGAGCAGTTCTTC.

Concerning this clone: Other DNA sequences in the same sample also yield this CDR3. This chain joins TRBV30 and TRBJ2-7; D might be TRBD1 (5 bases). CDR1 is GTSNPN, CDR2 SVGIG, per germline (reference sequence). CDR3 length equals 11 residues. Trimming took off 3 bases at V and 3 bases at J, with 6 bases between the two ends. This CDR3 is CAWRDSYEQYF. CDR3 nucleotides: TGTGCCTGGAGAGACAGCTACGAGCAGTACTTC.

This clone showed up just a few times. The chain uses TRBV28 and TRBJ1-5, with 7 bases matching TRBD1. The CDR3 extends over 15 amino acids. CDR1 is MDHEN, CDR2 SYDVKM, per germline. Trimming removed 6 bases from V and 3 bases from J; junction bases left unmatched: 8. CDR3 coding DNA: TGTGCCAGCAGCCGGGTCGACAGGGACAATCAGCCCCAGCATTTT. Its translation is CASSRVDRDNQPQHF.

This sequence joins TRBV29-1 and TRBJ1-3; D perhaps matches TRBD1 (6 bases). Trimming shortened V by 6 bases and J by 0 bases, and 12 bases separated the two germline ends. The CDR3 runs 14 residues. The V gene's germline CDR1 is SQVTM and CDR2 ANQGSEA. The CDR3: CSVGTGFSGNTIYF. CDR3 DNA sequence: TGCAGCGTAGGAACAGGGTTCTCTGGAAACACCATATATTTT.

J is TRBJ1-2 and V is TRBV15; no reliable D call. The CDR3 is 13 amino acids. The germline CDR1 and CDR2 sequences are LNHNV and YYDKDF (reference sequence). V gave up 3 bases and J gave up 10 bases, with 15 bases separating them. The CDR3 loop reads CATSSGRISLYTF. In nucleotides, the CDR3 is TGTGCCACCAGCAGCGGAAGGATATCCCTCTACACCTTC.

J is TRBJ1-5 and V is TRBV28, with D maybe TRBD1 (5 bases). This CDR3 contains 13 residues. With 7 bases removed from V and 4 bases from J, the gap between germline ends came to 11 bases. Per the germline V gene, CDR1 is MDHEN and CDR2 is SYDVKM. The chain's CDR3 is CASTDGGNQPQHF. DNA for the CDR3: TGTGCCAGCACCGACGGGGGGAATCAGCCCCAGCATTTT. The full variable domain, with the rest looked up from reference TRBV28 and TRBJ1-5, is DVKVTQSSRYLVKRTGEKVFLECVQDMDHENMFWYRQDPGLGLRLIYFSYDVKMKEKGDIPEGYSVSREKKERFSLILESASTNQTSMYLCASTDGGNQPQHFGDGTRLSIL.

The chain joins TRBV19 to TRBJ2-1, with D perhaps TRBD1 or TRBD2 (6 bases each). Per germline, CDR1 LNHDA and CDR2 SQIVND (reference sequence). This CDR3 is built from 14 residues. The germline V and J ends were trimmed by 4 bases and 8 bases, with 15 bases remaining between them. The chain's CDR3 is CASSKGSGGDEQFF. CDR3 bases: TGTGCCAGTAGTAAAGGGTCCGGGGGCGATGAGCAGTTCTTC.